This T cell receptor (beta chain) came from a study of T cells in Graves' hyperthyroidism and ophthalmopathy. Germline V lookup: CDR1 SGHRS, CDR2 YFSETQ. V shed 0 bases and J shed 6 bases, with 13 bases lying between them. This CDR3 region has 14 residues. Authors of the study amplified TCR beta CDR3 regions from RNA transcripts. The TCR CDR3 first-round RT-PCR relied on the HTBI primer set. TCRdb passed the multiplex PCR reads through MiXCR, listing each CDR3 protein once. The sample includes about 59,000 distinct CDR3 sequences, around 53% of them seen just once. The chain recombines TRBV5-1 with TRBJ2-7; a weak D match, TRBD2 (5 bases). The TCR originated in a woman in her sixties or seventies with Graves' ophthalmopathy. Input material: blood. In DNA, the CDR3 is TGCGCCAGCAGCTTGGTTGAAGATCGGGGCGAGCAGTACTTC. Its protein is CASSLVEDRGEQYF. Complete variable domain (other parts from reference TRBV5-1 and TRBJ2-7): KAGVTQTPRYLIKTRGQQVTLSCSPISGHRSVSWYQQTPGQGLQFLFEYFSETQRNKGNFPGRFSGRQFSNSRSEMNVSTLELGDSALYLCASSLVEDRGEQYFGPGTRLTVT.